This T cell receptor beta chain was sequenced in a study of blood T cell repertoires in COVID-19 (dated by TCRdb to about 2020). Study-level background: The collaborator samples originated in the United States, Italy and Spain and spanned the acute and convalescent phases of COVID-19. The dataset comprised deeply sampled blood TCRbeta repertoires from subjects exposed to, actively infected with, or recovered from COVID-19. The sample metadata nearly always contained a de-identified subject ID, COVID-19 status, age in years and sex. The samples were drawn from two sources: the first 160 participants of the ongoing ImmuneRACE study, and approximately 1,300 subjects contributed by 6 global collaborators. HLA class I and class II types, where available, came from metadata supplied by the sample provider rather than from assay-based typing. The material from the prospective study consisted of cDNA or gDNA derived from T cells, B-cell-depleted T cells, or PBMCs. A freely available public database, intended as a resource for researchers studying the immune response to SARS-CoV-2, is where the repertoires were released.

What the study reported, not specific to this receptor: The quantity of clinical and demographic metadata differed by source and by participant and was supplied without curation.

CDR1 is given as LGHNA and CDR2 as YNFKEQ, both from the germline V gene. Including the terminal cysteine and phenylalanine, the CDR3 comprises 14 residues. The only DNA kept is the CDR3, 42 bases in frame from the first base. V drops 4 bases and J drops 2 bases, leaving 9 bases in between. Concerning this clone itself: Its antigen remains undetermined. No base-level quality is on record; no much larger clone is a single base apart.

Collaborating institutions collected whole blood in K2EDTA tubes following their own protocols. For TCRbeta analysis, collaborators shipped samples in one of three forms: frozen whole blood, isolated PBMCs, or DNA extracted from either of those sample types. The immunoSEQ Assay, a bias-controlled multiplex PCR, was used to amplify TCRbeta CDR3 regions from genomic DNA. The published analysis was carried out like this. Nucleated cell counts per sample were estimated from amplification of reference gene primers within the assay. To quantify the absolute abundance of each unique TCRbeta CDR3 rearrangement, sequence reads were collapsed and filtered. For each sample, productive Simpson clonality was calculated as the square root of Simpson's diversity index over productive rearrangements. Drawn from immuneACCESS, this table holds only the in-frame rearrangements with V and J called that TCRdb kept. Clones are partly lost; checked studies trace under half to an unresolved V gene and leave the rest unexplained. From that table come the V and J calls and clone size; the DNA was used to work out D and trimming. In this sample the table shows approximately 230,000 clones, around 80% of which occur a single time. The biggest ten clones account for 20% of the sample.

This receptor was taken from a man aged 25-45 years with active or convalescent COVID-19. Material for sequencing was peripheral blood. Recombination linked TRBV4-2 to TRBJ1-3; the D gene cannot be named for sure. Read as DNA, the sequence is TGTGCCAGCAGCCGAGGCCTTCCTGGAAACACCATATATTTT. Its product reads: CASSRGLPGNTIYF.